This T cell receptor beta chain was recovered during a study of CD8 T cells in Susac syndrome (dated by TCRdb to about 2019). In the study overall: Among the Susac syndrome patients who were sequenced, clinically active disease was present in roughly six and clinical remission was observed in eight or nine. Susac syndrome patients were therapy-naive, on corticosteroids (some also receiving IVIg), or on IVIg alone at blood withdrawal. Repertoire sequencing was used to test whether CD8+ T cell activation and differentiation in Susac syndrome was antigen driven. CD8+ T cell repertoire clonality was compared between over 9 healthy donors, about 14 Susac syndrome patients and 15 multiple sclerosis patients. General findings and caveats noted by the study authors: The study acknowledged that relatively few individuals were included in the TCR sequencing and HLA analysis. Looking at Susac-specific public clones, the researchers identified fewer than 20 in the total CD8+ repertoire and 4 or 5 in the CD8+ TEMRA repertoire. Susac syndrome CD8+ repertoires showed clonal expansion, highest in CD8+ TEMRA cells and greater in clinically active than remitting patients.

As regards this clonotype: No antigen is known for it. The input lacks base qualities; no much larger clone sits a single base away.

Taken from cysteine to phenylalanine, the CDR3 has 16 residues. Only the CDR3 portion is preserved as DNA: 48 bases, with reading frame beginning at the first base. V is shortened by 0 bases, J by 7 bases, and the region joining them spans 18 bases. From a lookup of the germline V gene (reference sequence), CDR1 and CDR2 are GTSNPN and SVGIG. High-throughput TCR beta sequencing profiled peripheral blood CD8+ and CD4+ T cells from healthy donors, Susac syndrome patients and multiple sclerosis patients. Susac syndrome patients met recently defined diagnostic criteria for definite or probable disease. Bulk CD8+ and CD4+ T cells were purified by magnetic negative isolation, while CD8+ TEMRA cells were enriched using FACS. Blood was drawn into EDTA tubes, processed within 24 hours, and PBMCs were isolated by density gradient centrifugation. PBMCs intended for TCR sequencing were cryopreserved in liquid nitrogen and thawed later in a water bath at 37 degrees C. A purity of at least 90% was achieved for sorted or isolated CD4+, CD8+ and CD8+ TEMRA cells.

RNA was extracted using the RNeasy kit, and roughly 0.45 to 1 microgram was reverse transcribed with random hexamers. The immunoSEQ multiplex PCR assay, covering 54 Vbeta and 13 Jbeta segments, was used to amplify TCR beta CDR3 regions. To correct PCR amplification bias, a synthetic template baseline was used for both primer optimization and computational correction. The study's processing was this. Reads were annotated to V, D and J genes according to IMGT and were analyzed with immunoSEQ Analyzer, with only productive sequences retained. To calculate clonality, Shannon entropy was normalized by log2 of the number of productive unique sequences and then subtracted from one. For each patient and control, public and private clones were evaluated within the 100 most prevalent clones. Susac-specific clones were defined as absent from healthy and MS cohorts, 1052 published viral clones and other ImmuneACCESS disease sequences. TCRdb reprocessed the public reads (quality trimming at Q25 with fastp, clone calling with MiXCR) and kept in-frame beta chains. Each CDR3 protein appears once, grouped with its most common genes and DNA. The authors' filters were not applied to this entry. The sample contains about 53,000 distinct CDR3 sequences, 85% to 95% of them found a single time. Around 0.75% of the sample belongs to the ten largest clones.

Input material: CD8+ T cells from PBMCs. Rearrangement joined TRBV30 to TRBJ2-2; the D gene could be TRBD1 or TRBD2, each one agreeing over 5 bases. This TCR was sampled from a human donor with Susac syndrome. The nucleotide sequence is TGTGCCTGGAGTGTACCCTACGGGACGAGATACGGGGAGCTGTTTTTT. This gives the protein CAWSVPYGTRYGELFF.